The 5 T cell receptor beta chains reported below all come from one sample, sequenced in a study of tissue T cells after allogeneic stem cell transplantation. The method was immunoSEQ multiplex PCR; TCRdb's version includes in-frame clones alone and lacks a portion of them. The profile covers about 21,000 clones, with just under 75% appearing a single time and roughly 0.66% taken by the ten largest. Source material: spleen. The receptors were gathered from a female BALB/c mouse in good health. The strain's MHC type: H2-d.

For this clone: Germline and genes here are mouse. The CDR3 end lies 1 residue beyond the end of the read and is filled in from the germline J gene. This chain uses TRBV1 with TRBJ1-2, with a possible D match to TRBD1 (5 bases). CDR1 and CDR2 from the germline V gene are NSQYPW and LRSPGD (reference sequence). Trimming pared 0 bases from V and 1 base from J, leaving 9 bases between. The CDR3 length is 15 residues. The CDR3 region is CTCSAELRENSDYTF. Partial CDR3 DNA: TGCACCTGCAGTGCAGAACTCAGGGAAAACTCCGACTACACC.

With respect to this clone: The junction shows a germline mismatch at one end, possibly a read error. Each gene name is a mouse one. The read ends 1 residue early relative to the CDR3; the germline J gene fills the gap. The chain combines TRBV19 with TRBJ2-3, with TRBD2 identical over 12 bases. Per the germline V gene, CDR1 is FNHDT and CDR2 is SITEND (reference sequence). The CDR3 extends over 15 amino acids. CDR3 sequence: CAGSDWGGSAETLYF. The part of the CDR3 DNA that was read is TGTGCCGGCAGCGACTGGGGGGGCAGTGCAGAAACGCTGTAT.

Regarding this clone: The genes are named according to mouse. Sequencing ends 1 residue short of the CDR3 end; the germline J gene provides the rest. The gene calls are TRBV20 and TRBJ2-2; D is undetermined. This CDR3 is 13 amino acids long. V dropped 1 base and J dropped 1 base, with 4 bases sitting between them. The germline V gene encodes CDR1 GFQATS and CDR2 STVNSAI. The covered CDR3 bases are TGTGGTGCTAGGGTGCTAAACACCGGGCAGCTCTAC. It encodes CGARVLNTGQLY. From start to end, the CDR3 is CGARVLNTGQLYF.

Notes on this clone: The genes and germline here are from mouse. The read gets to within 1 residue of the CDR3 end, and the germline J gene fills in the rest. The V gene is TRBV16, the J gene TRBJ2-7; D is unclear. V was trimmed by 5 bases and J by 7 bases, leaving 9 bases between them. The CDR3 has 11 residues. Germline loops: CDR1 SGHSA, CDR2 FRNQAP. The CDR3 bases that were read are TGTGCAAGCAGCCCCGGTGGGGAACAGTAC. Its protein product is CASSPGGEQY. The full-length CDR3 reads as CASSPGGEQYF.

About this clone itself: Germline and genes: mouse. The CDR3 DNA, read in part, is TGTGCCAGCAGCCAAGGGGGAAAAAACACAGAAGTCTTC. Translating it yields CASSQGGKNTEVF. The full CDR3 is CASSQGGKNTEVFF. This chain links TRBV2 with TRBJ1-1; no firm D call. The read comes to an end 1 residue before the CDR3 does, leaving the germline J gene to fill in the end. This CDR3 spans 14 amino acids. V was cut by 1 base and J by 1 base, with 7 bases left in between. Per germline, CDR1 LGHNA and CDR2 YSYQKL.